The clone carrying this T cell receptor (beta chain) has only a few counts. This sample was included in a study of post-analysis software for immune sequencing data. cDNA libraries for TCR beta contained unique molecular identifiers. Each CDR3 protein is one row after TCRdb ran MiXCR on the PCR reads. The table records 750,000 to 950,000 distinct CDR3 sequences, about 57% of them present only once. Material: blood. This receptor was identified in a girl aged 5-17 years with multiple sclerosis.

The CDR3 reads CSVGGQGKQYF. In DNA, the CDR3 is TGCAGCGTTGGGGGACAGGGGAAGCAGTACTTC. The chain uses TRBV29-1 and TRBJ2-7; 10 bases map to TRBD1. The trim removed 4 bases at V and 8 bases at J, leaving 2 bases unmatched. Germline CDR1 reads SQVTM; CDR2 reads ANQGSEA. This CDR3 contains 11 residues.